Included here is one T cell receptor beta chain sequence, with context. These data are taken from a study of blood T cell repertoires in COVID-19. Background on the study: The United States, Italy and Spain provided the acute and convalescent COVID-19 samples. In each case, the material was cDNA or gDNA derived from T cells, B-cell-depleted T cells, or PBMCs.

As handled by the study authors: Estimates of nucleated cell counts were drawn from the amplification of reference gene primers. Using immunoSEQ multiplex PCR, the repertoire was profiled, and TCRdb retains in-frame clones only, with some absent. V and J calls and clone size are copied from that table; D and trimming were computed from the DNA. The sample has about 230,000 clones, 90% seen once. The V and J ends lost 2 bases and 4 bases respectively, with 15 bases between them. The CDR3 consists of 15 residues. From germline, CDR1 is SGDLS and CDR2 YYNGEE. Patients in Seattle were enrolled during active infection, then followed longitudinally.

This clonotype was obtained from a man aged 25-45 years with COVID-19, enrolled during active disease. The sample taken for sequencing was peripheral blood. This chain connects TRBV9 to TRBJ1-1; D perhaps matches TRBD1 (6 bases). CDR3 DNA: TGTGCCAGCAGCGTCCTCGGGGGGGCGGCCACTGAAGCTTTCTTT. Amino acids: CASSVLGGAATEAFF. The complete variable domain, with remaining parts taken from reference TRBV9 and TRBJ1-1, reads DSGVTQTPKHLITATGQRVTLRCSPRSGDLSVYWYQQSLDQGLQFLIQYYNGEERAKGNILERFSAQQFPDLHSELNLSSLELGDSALYFCASSVLGGAATEAFFGQGTRLTVV.